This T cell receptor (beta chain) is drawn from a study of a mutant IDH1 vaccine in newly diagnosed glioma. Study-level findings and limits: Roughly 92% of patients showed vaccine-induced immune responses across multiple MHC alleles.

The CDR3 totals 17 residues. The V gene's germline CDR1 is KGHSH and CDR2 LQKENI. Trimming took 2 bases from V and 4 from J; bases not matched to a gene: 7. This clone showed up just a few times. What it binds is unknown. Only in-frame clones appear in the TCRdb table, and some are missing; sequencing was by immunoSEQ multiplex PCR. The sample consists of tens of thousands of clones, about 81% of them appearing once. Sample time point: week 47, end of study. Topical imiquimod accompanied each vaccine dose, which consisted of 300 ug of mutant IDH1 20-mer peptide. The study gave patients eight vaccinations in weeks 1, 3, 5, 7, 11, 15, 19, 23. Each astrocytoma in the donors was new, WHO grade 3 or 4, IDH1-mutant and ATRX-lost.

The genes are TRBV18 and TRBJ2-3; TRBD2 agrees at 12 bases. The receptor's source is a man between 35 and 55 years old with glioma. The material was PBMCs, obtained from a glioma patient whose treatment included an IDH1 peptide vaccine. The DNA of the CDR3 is TGTGCCAGCTCACCATTTGCCCTAGCGGGAGGGCCAGATACGCAGTATTTT. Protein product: CASSPFALAGGPDTQYF.